The 26 T cell receptor beta chains given below trace back to one sample, sequenced in a study of metastatic and nonmetastatic thyroid tumors. Via MiXCR, TCRdb re-called the PCR reads. The sample yields 50,000 to 65,000 clones, about 15% seen once. Treatment of any kind had been given to no patient before thyroid surgery. The sequencing input was blood. All receptors derive from a female donor with papillary thyroid cancer or a benign thyroid nodule (not recorded which). Some clones in this sample may be carry-over from other donors' samples.

This clone was detected ten times or more. In the same sample, other DNA sequences code for this CDR3. The CDR3 is CASSLGRGHGDEKLFF. Here the CDR3 DNA reads TGTGCCAGCAGTTTGGGGCGTGGCCACGGAGATGAAAAACTGTTTTTT. This chain joins TRBV27 and TRBJ1-4, with D possibly matching TRBD1 (5 bases). The CDR3 contains 16 residues. Trimming removed 3 bases from V and 6 bases from J, with 17 bases in between. Germline V gene lookup returns CDR1 MNHEY and CDR2 SMNVEV (reference sequence).

Comments on this clone: A much bigger clone sits one base away, suggesting this may be a read error. The V call is TRBV18, the J call TRBJ2-5; D is unclear. There are 14 residues in the CDR3. Per germline, CDR1 KGHSH and CDR2 LQKENI. CDR3 sequence reads: CASSPNKGRETKYF. CDR3 coding DNA: TGTGCCAGCTCACCAAATAAGGGTAGAGAGACCAAGTACTTC.

The V gene is TRBV7-6, the J gene TRBJ1-1; D possibly corresponds to TRBD1 (5 bases). This CDR3 has 17 amino acids. V was pared by 1 base and J by 3 bases, with 18 bases between. The germline V gene encodes CDR1 SGHVS and CDR2 FNYEAQ. DNA for the CDR3: TGTGCCAGCAGCTTAGGGTGGGGCAGAGATCAAGACACTGAAGCTTTCTTT. Protein: CASSLGWGRDQDTEAFF.

The table lists this clone with many counts. This chain joins TRBV7-9 and TRBJ2-2, with 10 bases identical to TRBD2. The CDR3 has 18 amino acids. Germline-derived CDR1 and CDR2 are SEHNR and FQNEAQ (reference sequence). The CDR3 sequence is CATRGESGRAGGTGELFF. CDR3 nucleotides: TGTGCTACGAGAGGCGAGAGCGGGAGGGCCGGCGGCACCGGGGAGCTGTTTTTT.

The V call is TRBV30, the J call TRBJ2-6, with D hard to call. The CDR3 is 13 residues long. The V and J ends lost 3 bases and 3 bases respectively, with 6 bases between them. CDR1 is GTSNPN and CDR2 is SVGIG in the germline V gene (reference sequence). Here the CDR3 DNA reads TGTGCCTGGAGCAGCCATGGGGCCAACGTCCTGACTTTC. As protein: CAWSSHGANVLTF.

This clone was counted ten times or more. The chain couples TRBV20-1 to TRBJ1-1; 9 bases align to TRBD1. The ends lost 0 bases at V and 4 bases at J; junction bases unmatched: 6. Germline V lookup: CDR1 DFQATT, CDR2 SNEGSKA (reference sequence). The CDR3 is 15 residues long. CDR3 sequence (DNA): TGCAGTGCTAGAGATCCGGGACAGGGTGGCACTGAAGCTTTCTTT. Encoded protein: CSARDPGQGGTEAFF.

This clone was seen at least ten times. The CDR3 here is CASEGQEETQYF. CDR3 DNA sequence: TGTGCCAGCGAGGGACAGGAAGAGACCCAGTACTTC. The rearrangement links TRBV7-6 to TRBJ2-5, with TRBD1 matching 8 bases. CDR3 length: 12 amino acids. Trimming at V came to 8 bases and at J to 3 bases, leaving 2 bases not matched to a gene. Germline CDR1 is SGHVS and CDR2 is FNYEAQ.

V is TRBV30 and J is TRBJ2-5; 7 bases map to TRBD1. J gave up 5 bases and V 4 bases, and 10 bases lay outside the gene matches. The CDR3 has 14 residues. Germline CDR1 reads GTSNPN; CDR2 reads SVGIG (reference sequence). CDR3 sequence: CAWNSRGRGETQYF. The CDR3 DNA is TGTGCCTGGAATAGTAGGGGGCGCGGGGAGACCCAGTACTTC.

The J gene is TRBJ1-2, the V gene TRBV30; D gene uncertain. The CDR3 runs to 15 residues. V was pared by 1 base and J by 5 bases, with 17 bases between. Germline V lookup: CDR1 GTSNPN, CDR2 SVGIG (reference sequence). The CDR3 coding sequence is TGTGCCTGGAGTGACGACACAGTAGCTGATTATGGCTACACCTTC. Translating gives CAWSDDTVADYGYTF.

This clone was detected many times. This chain connects TRBV30 to TRBJ2-7; D possibly corresponds to TRBD1 (6 bases). Looked up from germline, CDR1 is GTSNPN and CDR2 is SVGIG (reference sequence). Trimming took 7 bases from V and 3 from J, leaving 16 bases between them. CDR3 size: 13 residues. The CDR3 DNA reads as TGTGCCTTAGCGCCGGGACACAACTACGAGCAGTACTTC. Translation: CALAPGHNYEQYF. Looking up the rest from reference TRBV30 and TRBJ2-7 gives the full variable domain: SQTIHQWPATLVQPVGSPLSLECTVEGTSNPNLYWYRQAAGRGLQLLFYSVGIGQISSEVPQNLSASRPQDRQFILSSKKLLLSDSGFYLCALAPGHNYEQYFGPGTRLTVT.

The gene calls are TRBV7-9 and TRBJ1-2, with D maybe TRBD1 (5 bases). This CDR3 region has 14 residues. The germline gives CDR1 SEHNR, CDR2 FQNEAQ (reference sequence). Trimming shortened V by 4 bases and J by 4 bases, and 13 bases separated the two germline ends. The CDR3, as DNA: TGTGCCAGCAGCTCAGGGTGCGTCGTCTATGGCTACACCTTC. Translation gives CASSSGCVVYGYTF.

The sample holds many counts of this clone. The rearrangement joins TRBV19 to TRBJ2-6; D is undetermined. The ends were cut back, 4 bases at V and 0 bases at J, with 10 bases in the middle. This CDR3 is built from 16 residues. Germline V lookup: CDR1 LNHDA, CDR2 SQIVND (reference sequence). CDR3 sequence: CASSTHRSSGANVLTF. CDR3 nucleotides: TGTGCCAGTAGTACCCACCGGAGCTCTGGGGCCAACGTCCTGACTTTC.

V and J are TRBV6-1 and TRBJ2-5, with D possibly TRBD2 on 6 matching bases. From germline, CDR1 is MNHNS and CDR2 SASEGT. The CDR3 spans 14 residues. The V gene lost 10 bases and the J gene lost 11 bases, with 26 bases spanning the gap. The CDR3 here is CATMGGVAQEKQYF. The CDR3, as DNA: TGTGCCACCATGGGGGGAGTGGCCCAAGAGAAACAGTACTTC.

The table lists this clone with many counts. The rearrangement links TRBV28 to TRBJ2-7; D may be TRBD1 (6 bases). CDR1 is MDHEN and CDR2 is SYDVKM in the germline V gene. V gave up 5 bases and J gave up 5 bases, with 16 bases separating them. This CDR3 region has 14 residues. The CDR3 spells CASSEQGKVNEQYF. The CDR3 DNA reads as TGTGCCAGCAGTGAACAGGGAAAGGTCAACGAGCAGTACTTC.

This clone was detected many times. A much larger clone lies a single base off, so this may be a read error. The chain is built from TRBV7-9 and TRBJ2-1; D is ambiguous. Between the trimmed V and J ends, which lost 7 bases and 5 bases, there was a span of 3 bases. The germline V gene has CDR1 SEHNR and CDR2 FQNEAQ (reference sequence). The CDR3 contains 10 residues. The CDR3, as DNA: TGTGCCAGCATTAACAATGAGCAGTTCTTC. Translating it yields CASINNEQFF.

The chain couples TRBV3-1 to TRBJ2-7, with TRBD2 matching 12 bases. Germline V gene lookup returns CDR1 LGHDT and CDR2 YNNKEL (reference sequence). V shed 1 base, J shed 6 bases, and the junction held 4 bases outside the gene matches. This CDR3 is 15 amino acids long. The CDR3 nucleotides read TGTGCCAGCAGCCAAGTTTCACTAGCGGGAGGCGAGCAGTACTTC. This gives the protein CASSQVSLAGGEQYF.

V is TRBV28 and J is TRBJ2-1, with D unresolved. The CDR3 extends over 17 amino acids. Trimming cost V 6 bases and J 0 bases, with 18 bases left between them. Germline CDR1 is MDHEN and CDR2 is SYDVKM. Here the CDR3 DNA reads TGTGCCAGCAGCGAGTATACCGTGAGCAACTCCTACAATGAGCAGTTCTTC. It specifies CASSEYTVSNSYNEQFF.

This clone came up a few times. An end of the junction differs from the germline gene, which may be a read error. The same CDR3 can be traced to other DNA sequences in this sample. This chain connects TRBV28 to TRBJ2-7; D is unclear. The CDR3 is 16 amino acids. CDR1 and CDR2 (germline): MDHEN, SYDVKM. CDR3 protein: CASSPGLLSSSYEQYF. CDR3 sequence (DNA): TGTGCCAGCAGCCCCGGTCTGCTCTCGAGCTCCTACGAACAGTACTTC.

This clone was recorded many times. The V and J genes are TRBV30 and TRBJ2-5; no clear D gene. Germline lookup yields CDR1 GTSNPN and CDR2 SVGIG (reference sequence). Trimming removed 2 bases from V and 2 bases from J, with 9 bases in between. CDR3 length: 13 amino acids. CDR3 region: CAWSRMFQETQYF. CDR3 nucleotide sequence: TGTGCCTGGAGTCGGATGTTTCAAGAGACCCAGTACTTC.

By share of the sample, this clone is medium-sized. The chain recombines TRBV6-1 with TRBJ2-7; D is unclear. The CDR3 runs 15 residues. The V and J ends lost 7 bases and 2 bases respectively, with 18 bases between them. CDR1 and CDR2 from the germline V gene are MNHNS and SASEGT. CDR3 sequence: CASIKMPDGPYEQYF. CDR3 in DNA: TGTGCCAGCATTAAGATGCCCGACGGGCCCTACGAGCAGTACTTC.

Ten or more counts support this clone. The rearrangement joins TRBV20-1 to TRBJ2-5; 13 bases fit TRBD2. Germline V gene data show CDR1 as DFQATT and CDR2 as SNEGSKA (reference sequence). Trimming removed 0 bases from V and 0 bases from J; junction bases left unmatched: 4. This CDR3 comprises 17 residues. The CDR3 coding sequence is TGCAGTGCTAGAGATAGGACTAGCGGGGGTTACCAAGAGACCCAGTACTTC. Protein: CSARDRTSGGYQETQYF.

This clone was observed a handful of times. The chain carries TRBV6-1 and TRBJ2-7, with D perhaps TRBD2 (7 bases). The V gene's germline CDR1 is MNHNS and CDR2 SASEGT. This CDR3 has 14 amino acids. The V gene lost 6 bases and the J gene lost 4 bases, with 16 bases spanning the gap. CDR3 DNA sequence: TGTGCCAGCAGAGTGGGAGGGGGGAATTACGAGCAGTACTTC. This sequence encodes CASRVGGGNYEQYF.

This sequence joins TRBV2 and TRBJ2-3; possibly TRBD2 for D (6 bases). Trimming cost V 6 bases and J 12 bases, with 16 bases left between them. The CDR3 covers 12 residues. Germline V gives CDR1 SNHLY, CDR2 FYNNEI. CDR3: CASRDVGTGQYF. CDR3 in DNA: TGTGCCAGCAGAGACGTCGGGACTGGACAGTATTTT. Variable domain in full (rest from reference TRBV2 and TRBJ2-3): EPEVTQTPSHQVTQMGQEVILRCVPISNHLYFYWYRQILGQKVEFLVSFYNNEISEKSEIFDDQFSVERPDGSNFTLKIRSTKLEDSAMYFCASRDVGTGQYFGPGTRLTVL.

Turning to this clone: Possible read error: a much larger clone is one base away. The CDR3: CASSLVMNAEAFF. The CDR3 nucleotides are TGTGCTAGCAGCTTGGTTATGAACGCTGAAGCTTTCTTT. This sequence joins TRBV7-7 and TRBJ1-1; unclear D gene. Germline V gene lookup returns CDR1 SSHAT and CDR2 FNYEAQ (reference sequence). The CDR3 has 13 residues.

In its sample, this clone was seen a few times. The chain couples TRBV28 to TRBJ2-1; no reliable D call. The CDR3 has 14 residues. In germline, CDR1 is MDHEN, CDR2 SYDVKM. The V gene lost 7 bases and the J gene lost 2 bases, with 12 bases spanning the gap. The CDR3 region has the DNA TGTGCCAGCATGGTAGGCTGTCCCTACAATGAGCAGTTCTTC. This encodes CASMVGCPYNEQFF.

Note on this clone: One base away lies a much larger clone, so this may be a sequencing read error. V and J are TRBV6-1 and TRBJ1-4, with 9 positions matching TRBD1. The CDR3 consists of 16 residues. V shed 6 bases and J 10 bases; nucleotides not matched to a gene: 15. The germline gives CDR1 MNHNS, CDR2 SASEGT. The CDR3 is CASRGQGASSGGKLFF. The CDR3 bases are TGTGCCAGCAGGGGACAGGGCGCATCCTCGGGGGGAAAACTGTTTTTT.